What follows describes a single T cell receptor beta chain. Its antigen remains unknown. CDR1 DFQATT and CDR2 SNEGSKA come from the germline V gene (reference sequence). The V gene lost 3 bases and the J gene lost 3 bases, with 4 bases spanning the gap. CDR3 length equals 11 residues. This entry belongs to a study of blood T cells in healthy people across ages. Study outcomes and limitations: Bulk PBMC profiling left naive and antigen-experienced comparisons inconclusive.

Alongside a J-beta primer mix, a sample-barcoded 5' primer served in a second PCR lasting 7 to 11 cycles. The authors tagged each cDNA molecule using a template-switch adaptor with 12 random nucleotides. TCRdb re-called the 5' RACE reads with MiXCR, one entry per CDR3 protein. The table shows roughly 500,000 distinct CDR3 sequences, with roughly a quarter occurring only once. V gene TRBV20-1 combines with J gene TRBJ2-3, with D hard to call. The receptor was isolated from a woman in her 70s in good health. Sequencing input: blood. The CDR3 protein is CSASGTDTQYF. DNA for the CDR3: TGCAGTGCTAGCGGAACAGATACGCAGTATTTT.